This T cell receptor beta chain was identified during a study of T cells in Graves' hyperthyroidism and ophthalmopathy. About the study: The blood sample was taken at first diagnosis, before treatment began.

This clonotype was observed at least ten times. Its antigen remains unidentified. V shed 3 bases and J 4 bases; nucleotides not matched to a gene: 2. The germline CDR1 and CDR2 sequences are DFQATT and SNEGSKA (reference sequence). The CDR3 is 15 residues long. Study results and caveats: Blood also held most thyroid clonotypes expanded beyond 0.001.

Authors of the study amplified TCR beta CDR3 regions from RNA transcripts. The HTBI primer set served for first-round RT-PCR of the TCR CDR3. TCRdb re-called the multiplex PCR reads with MiXCR, one entry per CDR3 protein. The data contain over 500,000 distinct CDR3 sequences, 15% to 20% of them singletons. Exclusion of a patient resulted from uncontrolled infection, other autoimmune disease, pregnancy or lactation. Sequenced material: blood. The rearrangement joins TRBV20-1 to TRBJ2-3; 15 bases align to TRBD2. The clonotype was recovered from a woman in her twenties or thirties with Graves' ophthalmopathy. The CDR3 spells CSASGTSGRPDTQYF. In nucleotides, the CDR3 is TGCAGTGCTAGCGGGACTAGCGGGAGGCCAGATACGCAGTATTTT.